This is a list of T cell receptor beta chains from one sample in a study of cytomegalovirus exposure and HLA in healthy donors. Clones were read by immunoSEQ multiplex PCR, and TCRdb kept only the in-frame ones, dropping some. The data hold fewer than 300,000 clones, with about nine tenths observed a single time. The specimen was PBMCs. The receptor set was obtained from a man in his forties in good health and CMV-seropositive. Both conserved end residues are part of each CDR3. Each record gives: V gene, clone size, J gene, D gene, CDR3 protein, CDR3 DNA. D genes are given only for firm matches. Some rows have no size entry. The others give once, few or many, or a class for an expanded clone.

V: TRBV28; size: NA; J: TRBJ2-1; D: TRBD1; CDR3: CASSPGQVDEQFF; DNA: TGTGCCAGCAGCCCGGGACAGGTCGATGAGCAGTTCTTC
V: TRBV10-3; size: NA; J: TRBJ2-5; D: NA; CDR3: CAISEWTQETQYF; DNA: TGTGCCATCAGTGAATGGACACAAGAGACCCAGTACTTC
V: TRBV7-9; size: NA; J: TRBJ1-2; D: NA; CDR3: CASSAYKPGNPNYGYTF; DNA: TGTGCCAGCAGCGCCTATAAACCGGGGAACCCTAACTATGGCTACACCTTC
V: TRBV5-1; size: NA; J: TRBJ2-1; D: NA; CDR3: CASSRGTGLNEQFF; DNA: TGCGCCAGCAGCCGCGGGACGGGGCTCAATGAGCAGTTCTTC
V: TRBV7-9; size: NA; J: TRBJ2-7; D: TRBD2; CDR3: CASSWLGGSAYEQYF; DNA: TGTGCCAGCAGCTGGCTTGGCGGGAGTGCCTACGAGCAGTACTTC
V: TRBV5-1; size: once; J: TRBJ2-3; D: NA; CDR3: CASSGTGTDTQYF; DNA: TGCGCCAGCAGCGGAACAGGGACAGATACGCAGTATTTT
V: TRBV9; size: NA; J: TRBJ2-1; D: TRBD2; CDR3: CASSPGLANYNEQFF; DNA: TGTGCCAGCAGTCCTGGACTAGCGAACTACAATGAGCAGTTCTTC
V: TRBV28; size: NA; J: TRBJ1-3; D: NA; CDR3: CASSPRGGPRSRGTIYF; DNA: TGTGCCAGCAGTCCTCGGGGGGGGCCTCGTTCCCGAGGCACCATATATTTT
V: TRBV4-1; size: NA; J: TRBJ2-3; D: NA; CDR3: CASSQDKGAGTDTQYF; DNA: TGCGCCAGCAGCCAAGATAAGGGAGCGGGCACAGATACGCAGTATTTT
V: TRBV7-6; size: NA; J: TRBJ2-7; D: NA; CDR3: CASSLGREAYEQYF; DNA: TGTGCCAGCAGCTTGGGCAGGGAGGCCTACGAGCAGTACTTC
V: TRBV11-2; size: NA; J: TRBJ2-7; D: NA; CDR3: CASSLVLDSYEQYF; DNA: TGTGCCAGCAGCTTAGTACTAGACTCCTACGAGCAGTACTTC
V: TRBV27; size: NA; J: TRBJ2-6; D: NA; CDR3: CASTLTQRGSGANVLTF; DNA: TGTGCCAGCACCCTGACACAACGGGGCTCTGGGGCCAACGTCCTGACTTTC
V: TRBV7-9; size: NA; J: TRBJ2-1; D: NA; CDR3: CASRAEYEQFF; DNA: TGTGCCAGCAGGGCAGAATATGAGCAGTTCTTC
V: TRBV2; size: NA; J: TRBJ1-2; D: NA; CDR3: CASSLQGFNYGYTF; DNA: TGTGCCAGCAGCCTTCAGGGGTTTAACTATGGCTACACCTTC
V: TRBV2; size: NA; J: TRBJ2-5; D: TRBD2; CDR3: CASSSGTSGRARWETQYF; DNA: TGTGCCAGCAGTTCCGGGACTAGCGGGAGGGCCAGATGGGAGACCCAGTACTTC
V: TRBV4-2; size: NA; J: TRBJ2-7; D: TRBD1; CDR3: CASSRPTGESSYEQYF; DNA: TGTGCCAGCAGCAGACCGACAGGGGAAAGCTCCTACGAGCAGTACTTC
V: TRBV28; size: NA; J: TRBJ2-7; D: TRBD1; CDR3: CASRTGTGAYEQYF; DNA: TGTGCCAGCAGAACCGGGACAGGGGCCTACGAGCAGTACTTC
V: TRBV19; size: NA; J: TRBJ1-3; D: NA; CDR3: CASHTGGGGNTIYF; DNA: TGTGCCAGCCACACCGGGGGGGGCGGAAACACCATATATTTT
V: TRBV11-3; size: NA; J: TRBJ2-3; D: TRBD1; CDR3: CASSLRGTGGGTDTQYF; DNA: TGTGCCAGCAGCCTGAGGGGGACAGGGGGGGGTACAGATACGCAGTATTTT
V: TRBV7-2; size: NA; J: TRBJ2-1; D: NA; CDR3: CASSFLGRTSYNEQFF; DNA: TGTGCCAGCAGCTTCCTTGGGCGCACCTCCTACAATGAGCAGTTCTTC
V: TRBV28; size: NA; J: TRBJ1-5; D: TRBD1; CDR3: CASRPGQSQPQHF; DNA: TGTGCCAGCAGGCCGGGACAGTCACAGCCCCAGCATTTT
V: TRBV14; size: few; J: TRBJ1-4; D: NA; CDR3: CASSSQGLELFF; DNA: TGTGCCAGCAGCTCCCAGGGCTTGGAACTGTTTTTT
V: TRBV7-8; size: NA; J: TRBJ2-4; D: NA; CDR3: CASSPGGGSVVKNIQYF; DNA: TGTGCCAGCAGCCCTGGGGGCGGGAGTGTAGTGAAAAACATTCAGTACTTC
V: TRBV29-1; size: NA; J: TRBJ2-7; D: TRBD1; CDR3: CSAGTGSAYEQYF; DNA: TGCAGCGCCGGGACAGGGTCGGCCTACGAGCAGTACTTC
V: TRBV7-2; size: NA; J: TRBJ2-7; D: TRBD2; CDR3: CASRPTSGRKYEQYF; DNA: TGTGCCAGCAGGCCGACTAGCGGGAGGAAATACGAGCAGTACTTC
V: TRBV7-3; size: NA; J: TRBJ2-2; D: TRBD1; CDR3: CASSLQGADGELFF; DNA: TGTGCCAGCAGCTTACAGGGGGCCGACGGGGAGCTGTTTTTT
V: TRBV5-4; size: NA; J: TRBJ2-7; D: NA; CDR3: CASSTSSYEQYF; DNA: TGTGCCAGCAGCACTTCCTCCTACGAGCAGTACTTC
V: TRBV7-3; size: NA; J: TRBJ2-1; D: TRBD2; CDR3: CASSWGRTSDEQFF; DNA: TGTGCCAGCAGCTGGGGAAGGACTAGCGATGAGCAGTTCTTC
V: TRBV2; size: few; J: TRBJ2-4; D: NA; CDR3: CASSVRPGQAKNIQYF; DNA: TGTGCCAGCAGTGTAAGACCTGGGCAAGCCAAAAACATTCAGTACTTC
V: TRBV5-1; size: NA; J: TRBJ2-2; D: TRBD2; CDR3: CASSLAPGLAIPGELFF; DNA: TGCGCCAGCAGCTTGGCCCCGGGACTAGCGATTCCCGGGGAGCTGTTTTTT
V: TRBV28; size: NA; J: TRBJ1-5; D: TRBD1; CDR3: CASSSGTGESGEYQPQHF; DNA: TGTGCCAGCAGTTCCGGGACAGGGGAATCAGGCGAGTATCAGCCCCAGCATTTT
V: TRBV28; size: few; J: TRBJ2-1; D: TRBD2; CDR3: CASSPAGGRYNEQFF; DNA: TGTGCCAGCAGTCCAGCGGGAGGGCGCTACAATGAGCAGTTCTTC
V: TRBV5-1; size: NA; J: TRBJ1-2; D: NA; CDR3: CASSLEGWEGGSYGYTF; DNA: TGCGCCAGCAGCTTGGAGGGATGGGAAGGGGGAAGCTATGGCTACACCTTC
V: TRBV7-9; size: NA; J: TRBJ2-2; D: TRBD2; CDR3: CASSSTQIAGEGIGELFF; DNA: TGTGCCAGCAGCTCCACCCAAATAGCGGGAGAAGGAATCGGGGAGCTGTTTTTT
V: TRBV6-5; size: NA; J: TRBJ2-7; D: TRBD1; CDR3: CASSSSGGRYEQYF; DNA: TGTGCCAGCAGTTCGTCAGGGGGCAGGTACGAGCAGTACTTC
V: TRBV7-9; size: NA; J: TRBJ2-7; D: TRBD1; CDR3: CASSGSQGAELAYEQYF; DNA: TGTGCCAGCAGCGGATCCCAGGGGGCGGAGTTGGCCTACGAGCAGTACTTC
V: TRBV6-6; size: NA; J: TRBJ2-7; D: TRBD1; CDR3: CASSYSRDSAYEQYF; DNA: TGTGCCAGCAGTTACTCTCGGGACAGCGCCTACGAGCAGTACTTC